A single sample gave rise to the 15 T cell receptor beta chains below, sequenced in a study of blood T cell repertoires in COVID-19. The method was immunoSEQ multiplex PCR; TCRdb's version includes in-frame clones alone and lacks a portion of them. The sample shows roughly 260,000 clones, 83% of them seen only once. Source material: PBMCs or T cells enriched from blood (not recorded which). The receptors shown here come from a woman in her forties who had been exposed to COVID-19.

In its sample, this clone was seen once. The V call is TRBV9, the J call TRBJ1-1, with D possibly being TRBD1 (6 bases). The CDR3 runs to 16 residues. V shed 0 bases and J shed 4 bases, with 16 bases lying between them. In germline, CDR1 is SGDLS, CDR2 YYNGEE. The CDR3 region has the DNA TGTGCCAGCAGCGTAGAGCCCCTTCGAGGGGGCACTGAAGCTTTCTTT. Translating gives CASSVEPLRGGTEAFF.

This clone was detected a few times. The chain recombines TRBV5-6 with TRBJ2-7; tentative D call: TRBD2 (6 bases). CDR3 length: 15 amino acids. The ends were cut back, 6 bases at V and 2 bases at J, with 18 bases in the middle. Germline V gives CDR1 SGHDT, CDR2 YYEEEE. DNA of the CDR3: TGTGCCAGCACCTTCACCAGGGAGGTCGCCTACGAGCAGTACTTC. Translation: CASTFTREVAYEQYF.

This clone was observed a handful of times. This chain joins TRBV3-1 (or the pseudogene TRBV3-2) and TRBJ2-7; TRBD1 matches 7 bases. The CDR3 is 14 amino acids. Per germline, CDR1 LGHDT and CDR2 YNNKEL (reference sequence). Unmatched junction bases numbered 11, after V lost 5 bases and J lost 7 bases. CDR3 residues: CASSSGQGVWEQYF. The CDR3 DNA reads TGTGCCAGCAGCTCAGGTCAGGGGGTCTGGGAGCAGTACTTC.

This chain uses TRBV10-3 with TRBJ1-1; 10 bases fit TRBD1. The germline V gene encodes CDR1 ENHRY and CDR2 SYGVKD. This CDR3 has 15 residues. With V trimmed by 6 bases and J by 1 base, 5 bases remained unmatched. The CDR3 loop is CAIRDWTGGNTEAFF. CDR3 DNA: TGTGCCATCAGGGATTGGACAGGGGGGAACACTGAAGCTTTCTTT.

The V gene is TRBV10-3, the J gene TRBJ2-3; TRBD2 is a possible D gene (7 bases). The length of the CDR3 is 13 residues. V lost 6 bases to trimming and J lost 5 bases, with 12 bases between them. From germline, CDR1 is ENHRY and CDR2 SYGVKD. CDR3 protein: CAISEGGEDTQYF. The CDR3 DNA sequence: TGTGCCATCAGCGAGGGGGGGGAAGATACGCAGTATTTT.

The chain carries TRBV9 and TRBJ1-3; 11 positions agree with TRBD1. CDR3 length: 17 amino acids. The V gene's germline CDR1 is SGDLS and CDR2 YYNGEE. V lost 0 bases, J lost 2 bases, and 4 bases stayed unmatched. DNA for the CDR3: TGTGCCAGCAGCGTAGCGGGACAGGGGGAGGCTGGAAACACCATATATTTT. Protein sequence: CASSVAGQGEAGNTIYF.

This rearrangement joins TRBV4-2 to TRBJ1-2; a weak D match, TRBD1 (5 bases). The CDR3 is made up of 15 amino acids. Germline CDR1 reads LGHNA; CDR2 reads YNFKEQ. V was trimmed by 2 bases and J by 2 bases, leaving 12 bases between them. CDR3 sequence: CASSQRSGDNYGYTF. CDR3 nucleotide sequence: TGTGCCAGCAGCCAAAGGTCGGGGGACAACTATGGCTACACCTTC.

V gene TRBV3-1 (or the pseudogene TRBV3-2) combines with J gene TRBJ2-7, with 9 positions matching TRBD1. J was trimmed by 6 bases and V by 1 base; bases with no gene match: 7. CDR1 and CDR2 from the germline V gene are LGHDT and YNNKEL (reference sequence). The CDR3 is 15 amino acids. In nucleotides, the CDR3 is TGTGCCAGCAGCCAAGGGGGGACAGGGTGGGGCGAGCAGTACTTC. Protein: CASSQGGTGWGEQYF.

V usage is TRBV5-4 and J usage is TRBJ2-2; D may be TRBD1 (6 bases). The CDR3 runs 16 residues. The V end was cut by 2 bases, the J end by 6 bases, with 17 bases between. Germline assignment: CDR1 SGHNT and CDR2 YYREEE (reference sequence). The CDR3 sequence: CASSLLVPPGAGELFF. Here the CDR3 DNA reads TGTGCCAGCAGCTTACTTGTGCCACCAGGGGCCGGGGAGCTGTTTTTT. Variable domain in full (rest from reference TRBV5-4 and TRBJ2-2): ETGVTQSPTHLIKTRGQQVTLRCSSQSGHNTVSWYQQALGQGPQFIFQYYREEENGRGNFPPRFSGLQFPNYSSELNVNALELDDSALYLCASSLLVPPGAGELFFGEGSRLTVL.

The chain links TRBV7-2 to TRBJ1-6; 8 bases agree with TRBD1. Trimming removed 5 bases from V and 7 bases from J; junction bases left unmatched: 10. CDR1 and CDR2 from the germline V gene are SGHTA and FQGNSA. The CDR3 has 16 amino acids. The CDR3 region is CASSPVGQGWNSPLHF. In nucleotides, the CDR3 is TGTGCCAGCAGCCCCGTAGGACAGGGTTGGAATTCACCCCTCCACTTT.

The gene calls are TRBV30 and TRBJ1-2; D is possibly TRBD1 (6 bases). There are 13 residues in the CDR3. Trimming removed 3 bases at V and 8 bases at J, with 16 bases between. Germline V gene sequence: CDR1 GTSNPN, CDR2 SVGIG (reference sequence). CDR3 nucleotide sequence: TGTGCCTGGAGCGCCTGGGCAGGGGAAGGCTACACCTTC. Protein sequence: CAWSAWAGEGYTF.

The CDR3 sequence is CASSLGGQGNYGYTF. In DNA form, the CDR3 reads TGCGCCAGCAGCTTGGGGGGACAGGGGAACTATGGCTACACCTTC. The chain couples TRBV5-1 to TRBJ1-2, with 10 bases fitting TRBD1. The CDR3 is made up of 15 amino acids. Losses at the gene ends were 0 bases for V and 2 bases for J; bases not matched to a gene: 1. Germline CDR1 SGHRS, CDR2 YFSETQ.

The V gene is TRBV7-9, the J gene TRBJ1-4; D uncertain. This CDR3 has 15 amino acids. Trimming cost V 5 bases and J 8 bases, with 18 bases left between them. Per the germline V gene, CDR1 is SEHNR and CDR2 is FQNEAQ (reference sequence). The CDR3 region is CASSPKGASAEKLFF. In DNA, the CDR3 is TGTGCCAGCAGCCCGAAGGGAGCAAGTGCGGAAAAACTGTTTTTT. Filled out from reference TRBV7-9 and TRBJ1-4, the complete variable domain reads DTGVSQNPRHKITKRGQNVTFRCDPISEHNRLYWYRQTLGQGPEFLTYFQNEAQLEKSRLLSDRFSAERPKGSFSTLEIQRTEQGDSAMYLCASSPKGASAEKLFFGSGTQLSVL.

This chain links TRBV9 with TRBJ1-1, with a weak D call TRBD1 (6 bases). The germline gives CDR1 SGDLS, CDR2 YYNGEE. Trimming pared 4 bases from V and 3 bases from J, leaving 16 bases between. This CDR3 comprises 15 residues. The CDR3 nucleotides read TGTGCCAGCAGCCCAGAGCCGGGACACTACACTGAAGCTTTCTTT. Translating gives CASSPEPGHYTEAFF.

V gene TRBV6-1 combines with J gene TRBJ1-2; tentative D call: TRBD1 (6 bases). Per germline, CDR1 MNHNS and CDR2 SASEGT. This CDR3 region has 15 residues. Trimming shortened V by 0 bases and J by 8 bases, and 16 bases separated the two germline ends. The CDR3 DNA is TGTGCCAGCAGTGAAGCGATTCGGACAGCTATCGGCTACACCTTC. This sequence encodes CASSEAIRTAIGYTF.